Sequencing of this T cell receptor (beta chain) was carried out in a study of cytomegalovirus exposure and HLA in healthy donors. About the research overall: Most genotyped donors, about 81% of fewer than 400, had Caucasian-associated genetic ancestry.

This CDR3 spans 16 amino acids. Germline V gene sequence: CDR1 SGHVS, CDR2 FQNEAQ. V shed 5 bases, J shed 1 base, and the junction held 10 bases outside the gene matches. As concerns this clone: What it recognizes is unknown.

Notes on the study in general: Later analysis identified about 17,000 TCR beta sequences associated with HLA alleles, using a false discovery rate threshold of 0.05. Serostatus for CMV was the only available immune exposure information. In an earlier analysis, in some 540 donors, most V segments appeared productive either ~87% or ~30% of the time.

Primers: 60 Vbeta forward and 13 Jbeta reverse. Measured with immunoSEQ multiplex PCR; TCRdb has only the in-frame clones, and not every one. The table shows 130,000 to 150,000 clones, with approximately 80% occurring only once. The receptor's source is a woman in her 50s in good health and CMV-seronegative. The chain joins TRBV7-8 to TRBJ1-1; 7 bases are shared with TRBD1. What was sequenced was PBMCs. The CDR3 nucleotides read TGTGCCAGCAGCACGTCCCCACGACAGGGGAACACTGAAGCTTTCTTT. It is translated as CASSTSPRQGNTEAFF.